Listed below are T cell receptor beta chains from one sample, sequenced in a study of T cell responses to AZD1222 COVID-19 vaccine. Repertoires were generated with immunoSEQ multiplex PCR, while TCRdb's copy carries only in-frame clones and drops some. The table has around 90,000 clones, around 85% seen once. This sample comprised peripheral blood, obtained on day 0 of AZD1222 vaccination. Receptors originate from an adult in good health. Both conserved end residues are part of each CDR3. A D gene is named only where the DNA matches it firmly. For some rows the clone size is stated as once, few or many, or as a class when expanded; others skip it.

TRBV6-5,.,TRBJ2-2,.,CASRFRATNTGELFF,TGTGCCAGCAGATTCAGGGCTACGAACACCGGGGAGCTGTTTTTT
TRBV5-1,TRBD1,TRBJ1-2,.,CASSLAGQGLDGYTF,TGCGCCAGCAGCTTGGCCGGACAGGGCCTAGATGGCTACACCTTC
TRBV20-1,.,TRBJ1-2,.,CSVPGPEIYTF,TGCAGTGTCCCGGGCCCCGAAATCTACACCTTC
TRBV3-1/TRBV3-2,TRBD2,TRBJ2-1,once,CASSRGGARNEQFF,TGTGCCAGCAGCCGCGGGGGGGCGAGGAATGAGCAGTTCTTC
TRBV15,.,TRBJ1-6,once,CATSRDATSTYNSPLHF,TGTGCCACCAGCAGAGATGCTACATCGACCTATAATTCACCCCTCCACTTT
TRBV6-4,.,TRBJ1-6,.,CASSVRRGNNSPLHF,TGTGCCAGCAGTGTACGGAGGGGGAATAATTCACCCCTCCACTTT
TRBV2,.,TRBJ1-1,.,CASSVGSLRYTEAFF,TGTGCCAGCAGTGTGGGATCCCTCCGCTACACTGAAGCTTTCTTT
TRBV2,.,TRBJ1-6,.,CASSEIPPSPLHF,TGTGCCAGCAGTGAAATCCCACCCTCACCCCTCCACTTT
TRBV4-3,.,TRBJ2-1,.,CASSQVGVGSDEQFF,TGCGCCAGCAGCCAAGTGGGTGTCGGGAGTGATGAGCAGTTCTTC
TRBV30,.,TRBJ2-5,.,CAWGEAARTRTQYF,TGTGCCTGGGGGGAGGCTGCCCGAACGAGGACCCAGTACTTC
TRBV25-1,TRBD1,TRBJ1-2,.,CASSVTGYGYTF,TGTGCCAGCAGTGTGACAGGGTATGGCTACACCTTC
TRBV2,TRBD1,TRBJ1-1,.,CASSTGTGGNTEAFF,TGTGCCAGCAGCACCGGGACAGGGGGAAACACTGAAGCTTTCTTT
TRBV6-5,.,TRBJ2-7,many,CASKRDGSSYEQYF,TGTGCCAGCAAGAGGGACGGGAGCTCCTACGAGCAGTACTTC
TRBV11-2,TRBD2,TRBJ2-1,.,CASSPLAGGQNEQFF,TGTGCCAGCAGCCCCCTAGCGGGAGGTCAGAATGAGCAGTTCTTC
TRBV9,.,TRBJ2-7,.,CASSVQITVPLYEQYF,TGTGCCAGCAGCGTACAAATCACAGTCCCCCTCTACGAGCAGTACTTC
TRBV12-5,TRBD1,TRBJ2-3,once,CASGADRGLGTDTQYF,TGTGCTAGTGGGGCGGACAGGGGGTTGGGCACAGATACGCAGTATTTT
TRBV9,TRBD1,TRBJ1-3,.,CASSRPRDRAFSGNTIYF,TGTGCCAGCAGCCGGCCCCGGGACAGAGCGTTCTCTGGAAACACCATATATTTT
TRBV5-1,.,TRBJ1-5,.,CASSLDSYSNQPQHF,TGCGCCAGCAGCTTGGACAGCTATAGCAATCAGCCCCAGCATTTT
TRBV30,TRBD1,TRBJ1-2,once,CAWNPGGTGGNYGYTF,TGTGCCTGGAATCCCGGAGGGACAGGGGGCAACTATGGCTACACCTTC
TRBV5-1,.,TRBJ1-2,once,CASSSPGQYGYTF,TGCGCCAGCAGCTCCCCGGGACAATATGGCTACACCTTC
TRBV9,.,TRBJ1-1,.,CASSVRGPNTEAFF,TGTGCCAGCAGCGTCCGGGGACCGAACACTGAAGCTTTCTTT
TRBV5-1,.,TRBJ1-1,.,CASRPGDVDTEAFF,TGCGCCAGCAGGCCAGGGGATGTTGACACTGAAGCTTTCTTT
TRBV27,.,TRBJ1-5,.,CASSLSAHNQPQHF,TGTGCCAGCAGTTTATCAGCCCATAATCAGCCCCAGCATTTT
TRBV19,TRBD1,TRBJ1-1,few,CASKGQLNTEAFF,TGTGCCAGTAAGGGACAGCTGAACACTGAAGCTTTCTTT
TRBV7-6,.,TRBJ1-3,once,CASSLAPPWGSGNTIYF,TGTGCCAGCAGCTTAGCCCCTCCCTGGGGATCTGGAAACACCATATATTTT
TRBV4-1,.,TRBJ2-7,.,CASSHYEQYF,TGCGCCAGCAGCCATTACGAGCAGTACTTC